This T cell receptor (beta chain) was recovered during a study of T-cell reconstitution after alpha-beta-depleted transplantation in children. It was with unique molecular identifiers that the TCRbeta library was prepared. A single record per CDR3 protein comes from TCRdb applying MiXCR to the PCR reads. Among about 610,000 distinct CDR3 sequences listed, approximately 10% were seen once. This clonotype was seen ten or more times. V was pared by 7 bases and J by 2 bases, with 14 bases of the junction left unmatched. The CDR3 loop spans 17 amino acids. CDR1 and CDR2 (germline): MDHEN, SYDVKM. Material: PBMCs from the stem cell graft donor, obtained from the stem cell graft. This clonotype was sampled from a human donor who donated a stem cell graft to a child with acute myeloid leukemia. This chain joins TRBV28 and TRBJ2-5; 9 bases align to TRBD2. This CDR3 is CASIEGVLAGAQETQYF. The CDR3 region has the DNA TGTGCCAGCATCGAGGGGGTACTAGCGGGCGCTCAAGAGACCCAGTACTTC. Drawing the rest from reference TRBV28 and TRBJ2-5, the complete variable domain is DVKVTQSSRYLVKRTGEKVFLECVQDMDHENMFWYRQDPGLGLRLIYFSYDVKMKEKGDIPEGYSVSREKKERFSLILESASTNQTSMYLCASIEGVLAGAQETQYFGPGTRLLVL.